The 19 T cell receptor beta chains below come from one sample, sequenced in a study of early stage breast cancer tumors. Sequenced by immunoSEQ multiplex PCR; TCRdb stores in-frame clones only, minus some. The table has 9,500 to 12,000 clones, around 75% seen once; the top ten hold approximately 15%. Sequenced: breast tumor tissue. Receptors were obtained from a person between 65 and 79 years old with breast cancer.

The CDR3 sequence: CASFDSGVGDTQYF. CDR3 DNA sequence: TGCGCCAGCTTTGACTCAGGGGTGGGAGATACGCAGTATTTT. The chain employs TRBV5-1 and TRBJ2-3, with a tentative D call TRBD1 (6 bases). The germline gives CDR1 SGHRS, CDR2 YFSETQ. Between the trimmed V and J ends, which lost 7 bases and 5 bases, there was a span of 17 bases. The CDR3 consists of 14 residues.

The chain carries TRBV7-2 and TRBJ1-5; D may be TRBD1 (6 bases). The CDR3 runs to 15 residues. Germline lookup yields CDR1 SGHTA and CDR2 FQGNSA. V was shortened by 5 bases and J by 0 bases, with 11 bases between the two germline ends. CDR3 bases: TGTGCCAGCAGCCTACAGGGCACTAGCAATCAGCCCCAGCATTTT. It specifies CASSLQGTSNQPQHF. Full variable domain (outside the CDR3, taken from reference TRBV7-2 and TRBJ1-5): GAGVSQSPSNKVTEKGKDVELRCDPISGHTALYWYRQSLGQGLEFLIYFQGNSAPDKSGLPSDRFSAERTGGSVSTLTIQRTQQEDSAVYLCASSLQGTSNQPQHFGDGTRLSIL.

The chain combines TRBV7-2 with TRBJ2-5; D remains unclear. Germline assignment: CDR1 SGHTA and CDR2 FQGNSA. Trimming removed 1 base from V and 2 bases from J, with 8 bases in between. This CDR3 comprises 14 residues. DNA of the CDR3: TGTGCCAGCAGCTTAGGTGCGGAGCAAGAGACCCAGTACTTC. Protein product: CASSLGAEQETQYF.

This chain uses TRBV28 with TRBJ2-1; TRBD1 matches at 7 bases. With 6 bases clipped from V and 4 bases from J, the junction kept 6 bases outside the gene matches. Looked up from germline, CDR1 is MDHEN and CDR2 is SYDVKM. The CDR3 length is 14 residues. CDR3 bases: TGTGCCAGCAGCGCGACAGGGATATACAATGAGCAGTTCTTC. It encodes CASSATGIYNEQFF.

The chain has TRBV29-1 and TRBJ2-5, with 7 bases lining up with TRBD2. V lost 5 bases and J lost 5; bases outside the gene matches: 11. Per the germline V gene, CDR1 is SQVTM and CDR2 is ANQGSEA. CDR3 length equals 14 residues. This CDR3 reads CSVSEGGRGETQYF. CDR3 coding DNA: TGCAGCGTTTCTGAGGGCGGGAGAGGGGAGACCCAGTACTTC.

V gene TRBV9 combines with J gene TRBJ2-4; D is possibly TRBD2 (6 bases). CDR1 is SGDLS and CDR2 is YYNGEE in the germline V gene. The CDR3 is 14 residues long. V lost 6 bases to trimming and J lost 0 bases, with 10 bases between them. This CDR3 reads CASTGSIAKNIQYF. The CDR3 region has the DNA TGTGCCAGCACCGGGAGTATAGCCAAAAACATTCAGTACTTC.

The genes are TRBV15 and TRBJ1-4, with a weak D call TRBD1 (5 bases). From germline, CDR1 is LNHNV and CDR2 YYDKDF (reference sequence). This CDR3 has 15 residues. Trimming pared 0 bases from V and 8 bases from J, leaving 13 bases between. The CDR3 loop reads CATSRDLGEGEKLFF. The CDR3 DNA reads as TGTGCCACCAGCAGAGATCTAGGGGAGGGGGAAAAACTGTTTTTT. The full variable domain, its missing parts supplied by reference TRBV15 and TRBJ1-4, is DAMVIQNPRYQVTQFGKPVTLSCSQTLNHNVMYWYQQKSSQAPKLLFHYYDKDFNNEADTPDNFQSRRPNTSFCFLDIRSPGLGDTAMYLCATSRDLGEGEKLFFGSGTQLSVL.

The chain carries TRBV11-2 and TRBJ2-3; TRBD2 might be the D (6 bases). V lost 5 bases and J lost 6, with 12 bases in between. Germline V gene data show CDR1 as SGHAT and CDR2 as FQNNGV. This CDR3 is 13 amino acids long. The CDR3: CASSRGLFDTQYF. The CDR3 nucleotides read TGTGCCAGCAGCCGGGGACTGTTTGATACGCAGTATTTT. Looking up the rest from reference TRBV11-2 and TRBJ2-3 gives the full variable domain: EAGVAQSPRYKIIEKRQSVAFWCNPISGHATLYWYQQILGQGPKLLIQFQNNGVVDDSQLPKDRFSAERLKGVDSTLKIQPAKLEDSAVYLCASSRGLFDTQYFGPGTRLTVL.

This CDR3 is CASSPRSGRTDTQYF. The DNA of the CDR3 is TGTGCCAGCAGCCCCCGTAGCGGGAGGACAGATACGCAGTATTTT. The gene calls are TRBV9 and TRBJ2-3; 10 bases match TRBD2. The CDR3 is made up of 15 amino acids. Germline V gives CDR1 SGDLS, CDR2 YYNGEE. Trimming took 4 bases from V and 3 from J; bases not matched to a gene: 5.

This clone was seen just once. The chain uses TRBV4-2 and TRBJ2-3, with 14 positions matching TRBD2. V shed 5 bases, J shed 4 bases, and the junction held 2 bases outside the gene matches. Germline V lookup: CDR1 LGHNA, CDR2 YNFKEQ. This CDR3 is 15 amino acids long. CDR3: CASSGTSGRPDTQYF. The CDR3 DNA follows: TGTGCCAGCAGCGGGACTAGCGGGAGACCAGATACGCAGTATTTT.

The chain has TRBV9 and TRBJ1-2, with 11 bases fitting TRBD1. The CDR3 runs 15 residues. V dropped 4 bases and J dropped 5; count of bases not matched to a gene: 7. CDR1 and CDR2 (germline): SGDLS, YYNGEE. The CDR3 here is CASSPRTGGDYGYTF. CDR3 nucleotide sequence: TGTGCCAGCAGCCCTCGGACAGGGGGCGATTATGGCTACACCTTC.

CDR3 in DNA: TGTGCCAGCAGTTACGGCGGGGGGCCAATCTACGAGCAGTACTTC. Translated: CASSYGGGPIYEQYF. The rearrangement links TRBV6-6 to TRBJ2-7, with TRBD2 matching over 8 bases. Germline CDR1 is MNHNY and CDR2 is SVGAGI (reference sequence). J lost 3 bases, V lost 2 bases, and 6 bases had no gene match. The CDR3 runs to 15 residues.

This chain uses TRBV7-9 with TRBJ1-5; TRBD1 might be the D (5 bases). Trimming shortened V by 5 bases and J by 4 bases, and 15 bases separated the two germline ends. Germline values: CDR1 SEHNR, CDR2 FQNEAQ (reference sequence). The CDR3 runs 15 residues. The CDR3 nucleotides are TGTGCCAGCAGCCGAACAGGAGGGCGGAATCAGCCCCAGCATTTT. Its translation is CASSRTGGRNQPQHF.

The chain employs TRBV11-2 and TRBJ1-1; D is possibly TRBD1 (6 bases). Germline values: CDR1 SGHAT, CDR2 FQNNGV. The CDR3 is 16 residues long. Between the trimmed V and J ends, which lost 5 bases and 4 bases, there was a span of 20 bases. The CDR3 DNA follows: TGTGCCAGCAGCAAGTGGGGGGGCGCCGGGAGCACTGAAGCTTTCTTT. Translation gives CASSKWGGAGSTEAFF.

This clone was detected a few times. J is TRBJ1-2 and V is TRBV9; 7 bases are a match to TRBD1. CDR1 SGDLS and CDR2 YYNGEE come from the germline V gene. CDR3 size: 15 residues. After removal of 0 bases from V and 6 bases from J, the junction contained 8 bases not matched to a gene. The CDR3 DNA reads TGTGCCAGCAGCGTAGGGTGGCAGGGACAGAATGGCTACACCTTC. Its translation: CASSVGWQGQNGYTF. The complete variable domain, with remaining parts taken from reference TRBV9 and TRBJ1-2, reads DSGVTQTPKHLITATGQRVTLRCSPRSGDLSVYWYQQSLDQGLQFLIQYYNGEERAKGNILERFSAQQFPDLHSELNLSSLELGDSALYFCASSVGWQGQNGYTFGSGTRLTVV.

The chain employs TRBV27 and TRBJ1-6, with D perhaps matching TRBD1 (5 bases). V dropped 8 bases and J dropped 10 bases, with 21 bases sitting between them. The CDR3 spans 15 residues. Germline values: CDR1 MNHEY, CDR2 SMNVEV (reference sequence). In nucleotides, the CDR3 is TGTGCCAGCGGGGTGGGGCGGTCCTTAGGCTCACCCCTCCACTTT. It translates to CASGVGRSLGSPLHF.

The chain is built from TRBV9 and TRBJ1-6; TRBD1 agrees at 7 bases. Germline CDR1 and CDR2: SGDLS and YYNGEE. CDR3 length equals 16 residues. Losses at the gene ends were 3 bases for V and 5 bases for J; bases not matched to a gene: 8. The CDR3 spells CASSALRDSNNSPLHF. DNA of the CDR3: TGTGCCAGCAGCGCACTCCGGGACAGTAATAATTCACCCCTCCACTTT.

V gene TRBV6-6 combines with J gene TRBJ1-4; D may be TRBD1 (6 bases). CDR3 length: 12 residues. Germline loops: CDR1 MNHNY, CDR2 SVGAGI (reference sequence). V was shortened by 11 bases and J by 6 bases, with 13 bases between the two germline ends. The CDR3 region is CAGKQGDEKLFF. DNA of the CDR3: TGTGCCGGTAAACAGGGAGATGAAAAACTGTTTTTT.

Of note for this clone: Other DNA sequences in this specimen translate into the identical CDR3. The rearrangement uses TRBV28 and TRBJ1-1; 10 nucleotides align to TRBD1. The CDR3 has 16 amino acids. The junction had 7 bases not matched to a gene; V was cut back by 6 bases and J by 0 bases. CDR1 MDHEN and CDR2 SYDVKM come from the germline V gene. This CDR3 is CASSRQGALMNTEAFF. In DNA, the CDR3 is TGTGCCAGCAGCCGACAGGGGGCACTTATGAACACTGAAGCTTTCTTT.